The rows below give T cell receptor beta chains drawn from one sample of a study of CD8 T cells in ankylosing spondylitis. One entry per CDR3 protein results from TCRdb running MiXCR on the 5' RACE reads. The table includes some 130,000 distinct CDR3 sequences, approximately 9.7% detected once. Material for sequencing was blood, either unsorted or a sorted T cell fraction (not recorded which). These receptors all come from a male donor with ankylosing spondylitis or in good health (not recorded which). Both conserved end residues are part of each CDR3. The order of the fields is V gene, J gene, clone size, D gene, CDR3 DNA, CDR3 protein. The D gene is left open where the match is weak. A row's size may be missing; if present it is once, few, many or a size class.

>TRBV15|TRBJ2-3|.|TRBD2
TGTGCCACCAGCAGAGGGGATTCTGGGACTAGCGGCACAGATACGCAGTATTTT
CATSRGDSGTSGTDTQYF
>TRBV7-2|TRBJ2-5|many|.
TGTGCCAGCAGCTTAGGAGACTCGCGAGAGACCCAGTACTTC
CASSLGDSRETQYF
>TRBV7-9|TRBJ1-5|many|.
TGTGCCAGCAGCTTTATGACAGTGGATCAGCCCCAGCATTTT
CASSFMTVDQPQHF
>TRBV6-6|TRBJ1-5|few|.
TGTGCCAGCAGTCAGACGGTGGGTCAGCCCCAGCATTTT
CASSQTVGQPQHF
>TRBV12-3/TRBV12-4|TRBJ2-1|.|.
TGTGCCAGCAGTTTTGGAGGCGAGCAGTTCTTC
CASSFGGEQFF
>TRBV7-2|TRBJ2-7|many|.
TGTGCCAGCAGCAAGGGAATCCTCTACGAGCAGTACTTC
CASSKGILYEQYF
>TRBV20-1|TRBJ2-1|few|TRBD2
TGCAGTACTACAACCCTAGCGGGGTGGGACAATGAGCAGTTCTTC
CSTTTLAGWDNEQFF
>TRBV12-3/TRBV12-4|TRBJ2-3|many|TRBD2
TGTGCCAGCAGGGTACTAGCGGGAGCGTCAGATACGCAGTATTTT
CASRVLAGASDTQYF
>TRBV27|TRBJ2-1|many|.
TGTGCCAGCAGTCCAATGAGCTCCTACAATGAGCAGTTCTTC
CASSPMSSYNEQFF
>TRBV5-1|TRBJ2-1|.|TRBD2
TGCGCCAGCAGCTTGGGGGAGGGGCTAAGCACCTACAATGAGCAGTTCTTC
CASSLGEGLSTYNEQFF
>TRBV20-1|TRBJ2-3|many|TRBD2
TGCAGTGCTAGGGGGACTAGCCGGGCAGATACGCAGTATTTT
CSARGTSRADTQYF
>TRBV28|TRBJ1-5|many|TRBD1
TGTGCCAGCAGTCGGGACAGGAAAAATAGCAATCAGCCCCAGCATTTT
CASSRDRKNSNQPQHF
>TRBV5-1|TRBJ2-7|many|.
TGCGCCAGCAGACTTCAGGGTGTCGTCGACGAGCAGTACTTC
CASRLQGVVDEQYF
>TRBV20-1|TRBJ2-3|few|TRBD2
TGCAGTGCTAGAGTCGGGCGAGCTAGCGGGAGGGATACGCAGTATTTT
CSARVGRASGRDTQYF
>TRBV5-1|TRBJ2-7|.|TRBD1
TGCGCCAGCAGCGGACAGGGGGCTACTATGGGGGGCTACGAGCAGTACTTC
CASSGQGATMGGYEQYF
>TRBV4-1|TRBJ2-2|many|TRBD2
TGCGCCAGCAGCCCCAGCCTACTAGCGGGAAAGGACACCGGGGAGCTGTTTTTT
CASSPSLLAGKDTGELFF
>TRBV20-1|TRBJ1-5|many|.
TGCAGTGCTGTTACGGACAGAGGTAATCAGCCCCAGCATTTT
CSAVTDRGNQPQHF
>TRBV9|TRBJ2-2|many|TRBD1
TGTGCCAGCAGCCCAGGACAGGGGAACACCGGGGAGCTGTTTTTT
CASSPGQGNTGELFF
>TRBV20-1|TRBJ2-3|few|TRBD2
TGCAGTTCTAGAGATAGTATTCTAGCGGGAGGTTCTACGCAGTATTTT
CSSRDSILAGGSTQYF
>TRBV24-1|TRBJ2-1|many|.
TGTGCCACCAGTGTGGTGAGGCCCAATGAGCAGTTCTTC
CATSVVRPNEQFF
>TRBV5-1|TRBJ2-6|many|.
TGCGCCAGCAGCTTGGTATCGGTTGCTGGGGCCAACGTCCTGACTTTC
CASSLVSVAGANVLTF
>TRBV3-1|TRBJ2-5|.|.
TGTGCCAGCAGCCATCGGGGTGTCGAGACCCAGTACTTC
CASSHRGVETQYF
>TRBV6-2/TRBV6-3|TRBJ2-7|many|TRBD2
TGTGCCAGCAGTTCAAGCGGGACGAATGAGTACTTC
CASSSSGTNEYF
>TRBV7-8|TRBJ1-2|many|TRBD1
TGTGCCAGCAGCTTAACAGGGGTACCCAACTATGGCTACACCTTC
CASSLTGVPNYGYTF
>TRBV12-3/TRBV12-4|TRBJ2-3|medium-sized|TRBD1
TGTGCCAGCAGTTCGACAGGGACCACAGATACGCAGTATTTT
CASSSTGTTDTQYF
>TRBV5-1|TRBJ2-7|many|.
TGCGCCAGCAGCCCCGGAGACAGTACCTACGAGCAGTACTTC
CASSPGDSTYEQYF
>TRBV29-1|TRBJ2-1|many|TRBD2
TGCAGCGTGAGGGGCGTAGCGGGAGCCTACAATGAGCAGTTCTTC
CSVRGVAGAYNEQFF